A single sample gave rise to the 9 T cell receptor beta chains below, sequenced in a study of blood T cell repertoires in COVID-19. Sequenced by immunoSEQ multiplex PCR; TCRdb stores in-frame clones only, minus some. The table shows roughly 120,000 clones, with approximately 85% occurring only once. The sample comprised peripheral blood. These receptor sequences come from a woman older than 75 with COVID-19, enrolled during active disease.

As DNA, the CDR3 is TGTGCCAGCTTGGACAGAACGAACACTGAAGCTTTCTTT. As protein: CASLDRTNTEAFF. This chain uses TRBV5-4 with TRBJ1-1; perhaps TRBD1 as D (6 bases). The CDR3 is 13 amino acids. V was clipped by 7 bases and J by 1 base, with 11 bases between them. CDR1 is SGHNT and CDR2 is YYREEE in the germline V gene (reference sequence).

On this clone itself: Within the sample, other DNA sequences also encode this same CDR3. The rearrangement joins TRBV28 to TRBJ2-7; 7 bases fit TRBD1. This CDR3 contains 13 residues. CDR1 and CDR2 from the germline V gene are MDHEN and SYDVKM. With V trimmed by 6 bases and J by 2 bases, 4 bases remained unmatched. This CDR3 is CASSIDRAYEQYF. Here the CDR3 DNA reads TGTGCCAGCAGCATAGACAGGGCCTACGAGCAGTACTTC.

V is TRBV29-1 and J is TRBJ2-7; D call uncertain. The V gene lost 7 bases and the J gene lost 1 base, with 11 bases spanning the gap. CDR1 and CDR2 from the germline V gene are SQVTM and ANQGSEA. This CDR3 spans 12 amino acids. CDR3 amino acids: CSARLASYEQYF. The CDR3 DNA follows: TGCAGCGCTAGACTTGCTTCCTACGAGCAGTACTTC.

Remarks on this clone: The junction departs from the called germline gene at one end, perhaps through a read error. Written as DNA, the CDR3 is TGTGCTAGCAGCTTATTGCTCCAGGGCCTAGCGGGTGCAGATACGCAGTATTTT. Translated: CASSLLLQGLAGADTQYF. The J gene is TRBJ2-3, the V gene TRBV7-7, with 8 nucleotides matching TRBD2. The CDR3 length is 18 residues. The germline V gene has CDR1 SSHAT and CDR2 FNYEAQ (reference sequence).

The chain carries TRBV7-2 and TRBJ2-4, with 15 bases aligning to TRBD2. V was clipped by 4 bases and J by 8 bases; unmatched bases: 12. The CDR3 covers 18 residues. CDR1 SGHTA and CDR2 FQGNSA come from the germline V gene. The CDR3 DNA sequence: TGTGCCAGCAGCTCCCCGGGACTAGCGGGAGGACCAGGAGACATTCAGTACTTC. It encodes CASSSPGLAGGPGDIQYF.

The gene calls are TRBV5-1 and TRBJ1-1, with TRBD1 matching 10 bases. This CDR3 region has 14 residues. Losses at the gene ends were 2 bases for V and 3 bases for J; bases not matched to a gene: 1. The germline CDR1 and CDR2 sequences are SGHRS and YFSETQ. The CDR3 reads CASSLGTGDTEAFF. The CDR3 DNA is TGCGCCAGCAGCTTAGGGACAGGGGACACTGAAGCTTTCTTT.

The chain carries TRBV5-4 and TRBJ1-2, with TRBD1 matching 9 bases. Per the germline V gene, CDR1 is SGHNT and CDR2 is YYREEE (reference sequence). V shed 4 bases, J shed 4 bases, and the junction held 8 bases outside the gene matches. This CDR3 spans 15 amino acids. CDR3 nucleotides: TGTGCCAGCAGCCGAGGACAGGGGCTTGGCTATGGCTACACCTTC. Translating gives CASSRGQGLGYGYTF.

This clone was found a few times. The V gene is TRBV7-2, the J gene TRBJ2-1, with D unclear. CDR1 is SGHTA, CDR2 FQGNSA, per germline. This CDR3 is built from 14 residues. Between the trimmed V and J ends, which lost 5 bases and 5 bases, there was a span of 13 bases. The DNA for the CDR3 is TGTGCCAGCAGCCCCTCGTTGCAGGACAATGAGCAGTTCTTC. Translated, it gives CASSPSLQDNEQFF.

The rearrangement links TRBV2 to TRBJ2-7; D is possibly TRBD1 (5 bases). CDR3 length equals 14 residues. In germline, CDR1 is SNHLY, CDR2 FYNNEI. Trimming took 6 bases from V and 2 from J, leaving 14 bases between them. CDR3 region: CASRETQGTYEQYF. In DNA form, the CDR3 reads TGTGCCAGCAGAGAGACTCAGGGAACCTACGAGCAGTACTTC. Variable domain in full (rest from reference TRBV2 and TRBJ2-7): EPEVTQTPSHQVTQMGQEVILRCVPISNHLYFYWYRQILGQKVEFLVSFYNNEISEKSEIFDDQFSVERPDGSNFTLKIRSTKLEDSAMYFCASRETQGTYEQYFGPGTRLTVT.